The entry below describes one TCR beta chain. The data originate from a study of blood T cell repertoires in COVID-19. As for the study in general: Samples of COVID-19 (acute and convalescent) were obtained from the United States, Italy and Spain.

Sequencing was performed with immunoSEQ multiplex PCR; in TCRdb, only in-frame clones are kept and a portion is missing. The sample lists 110,000 or so clones; about 76% were seen once. The CDR3 sequence is 15 residues long. Trimming removed 5 bases from V and 8 bases from J; junction bases left unmatched: 7. Germline-derived CDR1 and CDR2 are MNHEY and SMNVEV (reference sequence). J is TRBJ2-1 and V is TRBV27, with TRBD2 matching over 12 bases. This TCR derives from a man older than 75 with acute or convalescent COVID-19. Sequenced sample: peripheral blood. CDR3 loop: CASSKSTSGRYEQFF. In DNA, the CDR3 is TGTGCCAGCAGTAAGTCGACTAGCGGGAGATATGAGCAGTTCTTC.